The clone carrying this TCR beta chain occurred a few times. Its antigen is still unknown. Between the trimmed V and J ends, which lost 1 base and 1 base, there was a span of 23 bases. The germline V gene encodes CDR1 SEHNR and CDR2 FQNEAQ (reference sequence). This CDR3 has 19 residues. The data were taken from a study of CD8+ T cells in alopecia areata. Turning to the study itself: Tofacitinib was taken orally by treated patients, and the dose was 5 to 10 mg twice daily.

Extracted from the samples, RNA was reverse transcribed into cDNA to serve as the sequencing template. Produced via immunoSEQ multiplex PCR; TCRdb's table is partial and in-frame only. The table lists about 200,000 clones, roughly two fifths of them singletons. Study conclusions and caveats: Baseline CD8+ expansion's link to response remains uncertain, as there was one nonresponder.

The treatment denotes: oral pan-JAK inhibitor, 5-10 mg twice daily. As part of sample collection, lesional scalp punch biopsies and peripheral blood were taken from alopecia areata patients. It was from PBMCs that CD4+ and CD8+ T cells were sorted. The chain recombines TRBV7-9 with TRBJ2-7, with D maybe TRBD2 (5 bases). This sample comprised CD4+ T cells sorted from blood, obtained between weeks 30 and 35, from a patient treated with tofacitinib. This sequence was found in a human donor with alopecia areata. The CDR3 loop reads CASSLGRLAGHPGSYEQYF. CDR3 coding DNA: TGTGCCAGCAGCTTAGGTCGTCTGGCGGGCCACCCGGGATCCTACGAGCAGTACTTC.